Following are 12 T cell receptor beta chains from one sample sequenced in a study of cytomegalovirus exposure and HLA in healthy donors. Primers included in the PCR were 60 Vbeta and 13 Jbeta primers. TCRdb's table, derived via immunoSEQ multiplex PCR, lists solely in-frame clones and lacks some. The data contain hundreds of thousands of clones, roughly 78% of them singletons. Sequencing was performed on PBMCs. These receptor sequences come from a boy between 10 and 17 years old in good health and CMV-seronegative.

CDR3 loop: CASSMDGTPYGYTF. The DNA of the CDR3 is TGTGCCAGCAGCATGGACGGGACACCCTATGGCTACACCTTC. V is TRBV7-6 and J is TRBJ1-2, with a possible D match to TRBD1 (6 bases). This CDR3 has 14 amino acids. Germline CDR1 SGHVS, CDR2 FNYEAQ. V lost 5 bases to trimming and J lost 4 bases, with 14 bases between them.

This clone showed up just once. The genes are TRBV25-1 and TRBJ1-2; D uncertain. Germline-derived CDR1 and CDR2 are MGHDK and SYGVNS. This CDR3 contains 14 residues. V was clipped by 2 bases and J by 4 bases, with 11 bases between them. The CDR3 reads CASSELGPIYGYTF. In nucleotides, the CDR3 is TGTGCCAGCAGTGAACTAGGTCCGATCTATGGCTACACCTTC.

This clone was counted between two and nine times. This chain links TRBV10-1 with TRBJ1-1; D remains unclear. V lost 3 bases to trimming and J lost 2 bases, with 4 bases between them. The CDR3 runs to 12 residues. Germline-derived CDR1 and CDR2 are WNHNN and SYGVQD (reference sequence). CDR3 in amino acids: CASSDRNTEAFF. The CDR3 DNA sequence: TGCGCCAGCAGTGACCGTAACACTGAAGCTTTCTTT.

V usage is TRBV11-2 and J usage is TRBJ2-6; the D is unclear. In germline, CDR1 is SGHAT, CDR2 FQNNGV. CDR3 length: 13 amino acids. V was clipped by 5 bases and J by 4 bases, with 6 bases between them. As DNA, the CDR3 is TGTGCCAGCAGCCCTTCCGGGGCCAACGTCCTGACTTTC. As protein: CASSPSGANVLTF.

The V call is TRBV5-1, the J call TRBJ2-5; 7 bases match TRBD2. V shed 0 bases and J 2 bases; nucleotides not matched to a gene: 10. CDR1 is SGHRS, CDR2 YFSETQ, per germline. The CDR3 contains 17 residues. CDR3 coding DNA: TGCGCCAGCAGCTTGGGTGGGAGGGCCTCGGGTCAAGAGACCCAGTACTTC. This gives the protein CASSLGGRASGQETQYF.

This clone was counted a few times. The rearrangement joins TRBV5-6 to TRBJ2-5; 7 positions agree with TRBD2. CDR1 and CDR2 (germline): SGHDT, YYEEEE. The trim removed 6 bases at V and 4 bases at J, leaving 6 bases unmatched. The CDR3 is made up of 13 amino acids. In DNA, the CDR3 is TGTGCCAGCACCCGGGCGGGAGCAGAGACCCAGTACTTC. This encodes CASTRAGAETQYF. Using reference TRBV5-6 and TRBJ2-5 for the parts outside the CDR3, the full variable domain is DAGVTQSPTHLIKTRGQQVTLRCSPKSGHDTVSWYQQALGQGPQFIFQYYEEEERQRGNFPDRFSGHQFPNYSSELNVNALLLGDSALYLCASTRAGAETQYFGPGTRLLVL.

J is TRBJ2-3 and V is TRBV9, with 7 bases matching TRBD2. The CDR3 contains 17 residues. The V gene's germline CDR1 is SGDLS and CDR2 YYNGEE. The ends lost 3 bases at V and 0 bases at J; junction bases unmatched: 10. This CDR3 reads CASSEGLAGTSTDTQYF. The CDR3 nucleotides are TGTGCCAGCAGCGAGGGGTTAGCGGGCACTAGCACAGATACGCAGTATTTT.

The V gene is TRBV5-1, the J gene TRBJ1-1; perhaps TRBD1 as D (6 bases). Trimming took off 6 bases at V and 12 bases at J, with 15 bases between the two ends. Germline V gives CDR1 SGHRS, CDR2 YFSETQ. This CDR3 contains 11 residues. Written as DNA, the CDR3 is TGCGCCAGCACCTACGGGACATTAACTTTCTTT. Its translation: CASTYGTLTFF.

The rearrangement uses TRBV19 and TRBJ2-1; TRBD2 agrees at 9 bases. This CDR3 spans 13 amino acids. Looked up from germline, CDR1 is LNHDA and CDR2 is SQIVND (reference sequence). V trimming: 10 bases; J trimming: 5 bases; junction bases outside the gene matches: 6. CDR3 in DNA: TGTGCCACTTCCGCGGGAGGGAACAATGAGCAGTTCTTC. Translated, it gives CATSAGGNNEQFF.

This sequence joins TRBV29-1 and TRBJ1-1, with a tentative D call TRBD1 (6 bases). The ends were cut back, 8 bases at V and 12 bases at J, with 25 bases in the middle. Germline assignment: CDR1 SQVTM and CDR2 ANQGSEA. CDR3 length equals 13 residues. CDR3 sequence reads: CSPLAAGASGTFF. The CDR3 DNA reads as TGCAGCCCTCTCGCCGCGGGGGCGTCGGGAACTTTCTTT.

CDR3 residues: CASSFGATTIATNEKLFF. DNA for the CDR3: TGCGCCAGCAGCTTTGGGGCAACCACTATTGCAACTAATGAAAAACTGTTTTTT. The genes are TRBV5-1 and TRBJ1-4; D is perhaps TRBD1 (5 bases). Trimming removed 2 bases at V and 0 bases at J, with 17 bases between. This CDR3 contains 18 residues. Germline V gene sequence: CDR1 SGHRS, CDR2 YFSETQ.

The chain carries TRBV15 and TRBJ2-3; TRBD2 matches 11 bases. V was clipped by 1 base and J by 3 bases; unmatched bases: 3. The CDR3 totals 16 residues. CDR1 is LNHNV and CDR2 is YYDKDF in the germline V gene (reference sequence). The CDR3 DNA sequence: TGTGCCACCAGCAGAGGTAGCGGGAGGGCGACAGATACGCAGTATTTT. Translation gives CATSRGSGRATDTQYF.